This T cell receptor beta chain is drawn from a study of OX40 agonist ivuxolimab in advanced cancers. Sequencing was performed with immunoSEQ multiplex PCR; in TCRdb, only in-frame clones are kept and a portion is missing. The table shows tens of thousands of clones, with almost 85% occurring only once. CDR1 and CDR2 (germline): SGHTA, FQGNSA. The V and J ends lost 1 base and 4 bases, in that order; junction bases with no gene match: 15. This CDR3 is 19 amino acids long. The sequencing used CD4+ or CD8+ T cells sorted from blood, collected in a trial of the OX40 agonist ivuxolimab. V is TRBV7-2 and J is TRBJ2-4; 8 bases align to TRBD1. The TCR originated in an adult with an advanced solid tumor such as melanoma, head and neck, liver or kidney cancer. The CDR3 loop is CASSLVGQGVFGVKNIQYF. In DNA, the CDR3 is TGTGCCAGCAGCTTAGTAGGACAGGGCGTCTTTGGGGTGAAAAACATTCAGTACTTC.